The rows below give T cell receptor beta chains drawn from one sample of a study of CD8 T cells in ankylosing spondylitis. TCRdb redid the calling of the 5' RACE reads with MiXCR, one entry per CDR3 protein. The sample has some 840,000 distinct CDR3 sequences; approximately 10% are singletons. Sequenced material: blood, either unsorted or a sorted T cell fraction (not recorded which). The source is a male donor with ankylosing spondylitis. CDR3s include the opening cysteine and the closing phenylalanine or tryptophan. The order of the fields is J gene, V gene, CDR3 protein.

TRBJ2-7	TRBV24-1	CATSDPLDPYEQYF
TRBJ1-4	TRBV29-1	CSVASTATNEKLFF
TRBJ2-6	TRBV20-1	CSARHLAGANVLTF
TRBJ2-2	TRBV11-3	CASSLDWKGTGELFF
TRBJ2-2	TRBV12-3/TRBV12-4	CASSGSTLNTGELFF
TRBJ2-5	TRBV10-1	CASSDNRPTRTQYF
TRBJ2-3	TRBV24-1	CASGTNYPGDTQYF
TRBJ2-7	TRBV27	CASSLSIRGVESEQYF
TRBJ2-3	TRBV7-2	CASSFLGGFSTDTQYF
TRBJ2-5	TRBV14	CASSLFRDRVGTQYF
TRBJ2-5	TRBV7-7	CASSFGATEGATQYF
TRBJ1-1	TRBV7-2	CASSFREFQTEAFF
TRBJ2-1	TRBV18	CASSPRWDEQLF
TRBJ2-1	TRBV7-2	CASRLAGASEQFF
TRBJ1-5	TRBV12-3/TRBV12-4	CASSMTGGRSNQPQHF
TRBJ1-4	TRBV7-2	CASSLRGLNEKLFF
TRBJ1-4	TRBV20-1	CSAARATATNEKLFF
TRBJ1-2	TRBV5-1	CASSLAEGVIYGYTF
TRBJ2-7	TRBV4-1	CASSKADSAYEQYF
TRBJ2-7	TRBV20-1	CSAHLPAHSYEQYF
TRBJ1-5	TRBV18	CASSPVPGGGQPQHF
TRBJ1-2	TRBV29-1	CSVEDLGGIGYTF
TRBJ1-4	TRBV20-1	CSASRATNEKLFF
TRBJ2-5	TRBV24-1	CATSDSTLAQETQYF
TRBJ1-1	TRBV6-2/TRBV6-3	CASHPGHNTEAFF
TRBJ2-7	TRBV20-1	CSAGTASSYEQYF
TRBJ2-3	TRBV20-1	CSASAGGDPRTDTQYF
TRBJ2-3	TRBV6-5	CASSYSMGQATDTQYF